The 3 T cell receptor beta chains below all came from one sample that was sequenced in a study of cytomegalovirus exposure and HLA in healthy donors. Primers: 60 Vbeta forward and 13 Jbeta reverse. Method: immunoSEQ multiplex PCR; TCRdb's copy keeps in-frame clones and lacks some. The table records approximately 190,000 clones, roughly four fifths of them present only once. The specimen was PBMCs. All receptors derive from a woman aged 25-40 years in good health and CMV-seropositive.

V gene TRBV2 combines with J gene TRBJ1-1, with D maybe TRBD1 (6 bases). With 7 bases removed from V and 6 bases from J, the gap between germline ends came to 15 bases. Germline V gives CDR1 SNHLY, CDR2 FYNNEI. This CDR3 spans 13 amino acids. The CDR3 reads CASNLDRLAEAFF. For the CDR3, the DNA is TGTGCCAGCAACCTAGACAGGCTCGCTGAAGCTTTCTTT.

V and J are TRBV28 and TRBJ2-4; 7 nucleotides line up with TRBD2. Trimming took 3 bases from V and 0 from J; bases not matched to a gene: 8. CDR1 is MDHEN, CDR2 SYDVKM, per germline. The CDR3 length is 17 residues. The CDR3 region is CASSFLQGGLAKNIQYF. For the CDR3, the DNA is TGTGCCAGCAGTTTCCTGCAGGGAGGGCTAGCCAAAAACATTCAGTACTTC.

V is TRBV2 and J is TRBJ2-7; D possibly corresponds to TRBD1 (6 bases). CDR3 length equals 14 residues. Looked up from germline, CDR1 is SNHLY and CDR2 is FYNNEI. The V end was cut by 6 bases, the J end by 6 bases, with 18 bases between. This CDR3 is CASSEEAGESEQYF. The CDR3 region has the DNA TGTGCCAGCAGCGAGGAGGCAGGGGAAAGCGAGCAGTACTTC.